The T cell receptor (beta chain) under discussion was sequenced for a study of human T cells and chemical hapten exposure. The CDR3 is 15 amino acids. Trimming removed 6 bases at V and 0 bases at J, with 11 bases between. Germline CDR1 is MDHEN and CDR2 is SYDVKM. As for time point: pre-sensitization, week 0. As to treatment: therapeutic diphenylcyclopropenone sensitization with weekly scalp DPC. TCRdb recomputed calls from the RACE reads with MiXCR, one row per CDR3 protein. The sample yields 300,000 to 450,000 distinct CDR3 sequences, less than 6.5% seen once. This clonotype has ten or more counts. The starting material was whole blood, obtained in connection with sensitization to the hapten diphenylcyclopropenone (DPC). The source is a woman between 45 and 60 years old with alopecia areata. Some clones in this sample may be carry-over from other donors' samples. The chain couples TRBV28 to TRBJ1-4, with D tentatively TRBD1 (6 bases). The CDR3 coding sequence is TGTGCCAGCAGCCAAGCAGGGGCAACTAATGAAAAACTGTTTTTT. Translated: CASSQAGATNEKLFF.